These 7 T cell receptor beta chains share one sample of origin, sequenced in a study of cytomegalovirus exposure and HLA in healthy donors. The primer mix had 60 Vbeta and 13 Jbeta primers. This table comes from immunoSEQ multiplex PCR, and its TCRdb copy is limited to in-frame clones, with some not included. The table has tens of thousands of clones, about 66% seen once. The sample taken for sequencing was PBMCs. The receptors originated from a man aged 60 to 69 in good health and CMV-seropositive.

The chain uses TRBV5-6 and TRBJ1-2; no firm D call. The CDR3 runs 14 residues. Trimming took off 4 bases at V and 2 bases at J, with 12 bases between the two ends. The germline V gene encodes CDR1 SGHDT and CDR2 YYEEEE. The CDR3 region is CASSPAPGNYGYTF. CDR3 in DNA: TGTGCCAGCAGCCCGGCCCCCGGGAACTATGGCTACACCTTC. The variable domain in full, with the rest retrieved from reference TRBV5-6 and TRBJ1-2, is DAGVTQSPTHLIKTRGQQVTLRCSPKSGHDTVSWYQQALGQGPQFIFQYYEEEERQRGNFPDRFSGHQFPNYSSELNVNALLLGDSALYLCASSPAPGNYGYTFGSGTRLTVV.

The chain has TRBV4-1 and TRBJ2-2, with 12 nucleotides matching TRBD2. Germline loops: CDR1 MGHRA, CDR2 YSYEKL. The V and J ends lost 3 bases and 4 bases, in that order; junction bases with no gene match: 6. This CDR3 is built from 17 residues. DNA for the CDR3: TGCGCCAGCAGCCACCTAGCGGGAGGGCCTGGCACCGGGGAGCTGTTTTTT. Protein product: CASSHLAGGPGTGELFF.

The table lists this clone with a few counts. The rearrangement links TRBV18 to TRBJ1-2, with 10 bases aligning to TRBD1. CDR1 and CDR2 (germline): KGHSH, LQKENI. Unmatched junction bases numbered 11, after V lost 3 bases and J lost 4 bases. There are 17 residues in the CDR3. CDR3 sequence reads: CASSPDLGTGDGYGYTF. DNA for the CDR3: TGTGCCAGCTCACCGGACCTAGGGACAGGGGATGGCTATGGCTACACCTTC.

This clone was seen more than once but under ten times. The chain joins TRBV28 to TRBJ1-6; 10 bases line up with TRBD1. CDR3 length: 14 amino acids. Unmatched junction bases numbered 4, after V lost 5 bases and J lost 9 bases. Germline V gene sequence: CDR1 MDHEN, CDR2 SYDVKM. Here the CDR3 DNA reads TGTGCCAGCAGTCCAGGGACAGGGGCTTCACCCCTCCACTTT. This sequence encodes CASSPGTGASPLHF.

The chain carries TRBV2 and TRBJ2-7; D is possibly TRBD2 (7 bases). The germline V and J ends were trimmed by 0 bases and 7 bases, with 19 bases remaining between them. CDR1 SNHLY and CDR2 FYNNEI come from the germline V gene. The length of the CDR3 is 16 residues. CDR3 loop: CASSEALGDYQGEQYF. DNA of the CDR3: TGTGCCAGCAGTGAAGCGCTGGGGGACTACCAGGGGGAGCAGTACTTC.

This clone has only a few counts. This chain links TRBV7-9 with TRBJ1-4; TRBD1 might be the D (5 bases). CDR3 length: 14 residues. Per the germline V gene, CDR1 is SEHNR and CDR2 is FQNEAQ (reference sequence). The V end lost 4 bases, the J end lost 8 bases, and 14 bases lay between the germline ends. CDR3 nucleotides: TGTGCCAGCAGCTCAGGGCGGGGGGACGAAAAACTGTTTTTT. It encodes CASSSGRGDEKLFF.

The chain couples TRBV9 to TRBJ2-2; D gene unclear. The V gene lost 0 bases and the J gene lost 4 bases, with 7 bases spanning the gap. Germline V lookup: CDR1 SGDLS, CDR2 YYNGEE. There are 14 residues in the CDR3. The CDR3 nucleotides read TGTGCCAGCAGCGTAGAAGACATCACCGGGGAGCTGTTTTTT. Its translation is CASSVEDITGELFF.